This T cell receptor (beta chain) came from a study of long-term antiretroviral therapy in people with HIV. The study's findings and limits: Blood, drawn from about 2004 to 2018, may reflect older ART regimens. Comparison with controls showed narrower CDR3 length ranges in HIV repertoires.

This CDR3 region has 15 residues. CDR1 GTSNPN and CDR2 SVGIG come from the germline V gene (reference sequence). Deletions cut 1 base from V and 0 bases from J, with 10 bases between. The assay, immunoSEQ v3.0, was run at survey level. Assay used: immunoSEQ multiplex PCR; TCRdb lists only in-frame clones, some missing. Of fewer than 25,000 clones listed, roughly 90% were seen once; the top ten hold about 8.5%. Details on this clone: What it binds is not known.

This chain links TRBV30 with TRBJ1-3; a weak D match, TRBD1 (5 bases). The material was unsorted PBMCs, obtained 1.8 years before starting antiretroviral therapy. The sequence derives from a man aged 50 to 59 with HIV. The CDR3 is CAWSAGFHSGNTIYF. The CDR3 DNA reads TGTGCCTGGAGTGCAGGGTTCCACTCTGGAAACACCATATATTTT.